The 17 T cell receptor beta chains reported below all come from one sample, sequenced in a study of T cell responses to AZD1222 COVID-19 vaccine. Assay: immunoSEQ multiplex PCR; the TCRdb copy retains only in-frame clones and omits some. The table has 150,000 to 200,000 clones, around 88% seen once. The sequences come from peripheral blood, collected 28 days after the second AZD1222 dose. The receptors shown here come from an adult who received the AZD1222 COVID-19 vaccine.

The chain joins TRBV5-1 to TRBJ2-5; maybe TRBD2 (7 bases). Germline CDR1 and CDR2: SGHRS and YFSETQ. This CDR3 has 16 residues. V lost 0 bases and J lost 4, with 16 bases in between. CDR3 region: CASSLGRRGAGETQYF. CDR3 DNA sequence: TGCGCCAGCAGCTTGGGACGTCGGGGGGCTGGAGAGACCCAGTACTTC.

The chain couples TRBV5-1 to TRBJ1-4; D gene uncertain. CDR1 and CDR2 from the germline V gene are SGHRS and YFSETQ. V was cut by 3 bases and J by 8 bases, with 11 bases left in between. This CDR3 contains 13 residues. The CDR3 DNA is TGCGCCAGCAGCTCCACGAGTTACGAAAAACTGTTTTTT. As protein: CASSSTSYEKLFF.

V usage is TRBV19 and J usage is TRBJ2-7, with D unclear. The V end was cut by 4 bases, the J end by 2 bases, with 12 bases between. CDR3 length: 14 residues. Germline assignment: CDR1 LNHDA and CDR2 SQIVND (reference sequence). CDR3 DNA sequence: TGTGCCAGTAGTACCTTAATGAGCACCTACGAGCAGTACTTC. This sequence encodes CASSTLMSTYEQYF. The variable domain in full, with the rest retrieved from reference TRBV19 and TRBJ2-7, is DGGITQSPKYLFRKEGQNVTLSCEQNLNHDAMYWYRQDPGQGLRLIYYSQIVNDFQKGDIAEGYSVSREKKESFPLTVTSAQKNPTAFYLCASSTLMSTYEQYFGPGTRLTVT.

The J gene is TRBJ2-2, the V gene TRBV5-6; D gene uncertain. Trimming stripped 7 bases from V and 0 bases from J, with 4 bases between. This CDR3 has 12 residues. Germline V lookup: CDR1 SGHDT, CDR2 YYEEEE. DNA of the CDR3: TGTGCCAGCTCTACGAACACCGGGGAGCTGTTTTTT. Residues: CASSTNTGELFF.

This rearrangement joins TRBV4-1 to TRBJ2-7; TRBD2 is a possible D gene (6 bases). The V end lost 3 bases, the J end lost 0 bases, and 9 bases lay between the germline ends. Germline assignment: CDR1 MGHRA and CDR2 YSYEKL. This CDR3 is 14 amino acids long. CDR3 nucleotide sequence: TGCGCCAGCAGCCAGGGGGACTCCTCCTACGAGCAGTACTTC. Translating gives CASSQGDSSYEQYF.

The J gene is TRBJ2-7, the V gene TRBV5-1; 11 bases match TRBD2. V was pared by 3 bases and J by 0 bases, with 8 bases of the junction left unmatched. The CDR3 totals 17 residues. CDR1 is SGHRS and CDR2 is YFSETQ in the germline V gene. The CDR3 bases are TGCGCCAGCAGCTGGCTCCTAGCGGGGGGAAACTCCTACGAGCAGTACTTC. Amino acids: CASSWLLAGGNSYEQYF.

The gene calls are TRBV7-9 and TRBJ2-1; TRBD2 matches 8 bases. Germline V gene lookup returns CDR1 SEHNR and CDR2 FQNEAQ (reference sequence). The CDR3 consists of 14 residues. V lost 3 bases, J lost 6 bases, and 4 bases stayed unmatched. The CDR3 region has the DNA TGTGCCAGCAGCTTCGGACTAGCTGGCAATGAGCAGTTCTTC. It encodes CASSFGLAGNEQFF. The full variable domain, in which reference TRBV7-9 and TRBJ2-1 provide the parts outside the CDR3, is DTGVSQNPRHKITKRGQNVTFRCDPISEHNRLYWYRQTLGQGPEFLTYFQNEAQLEKSRLLSDRFSAERPKGSFSTLEIQRTEQGDSAMYLCASSFGLAGNEQFFGPGTRLTVL.

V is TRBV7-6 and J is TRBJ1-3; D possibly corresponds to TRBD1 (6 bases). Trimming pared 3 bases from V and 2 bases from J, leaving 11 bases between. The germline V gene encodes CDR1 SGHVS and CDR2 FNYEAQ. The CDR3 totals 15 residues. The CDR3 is CASSFAQGAGNTIYF. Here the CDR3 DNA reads TGTGCCAGCAGCTTCGCACAGGGCGCTGGAAACACCATATATTTT.

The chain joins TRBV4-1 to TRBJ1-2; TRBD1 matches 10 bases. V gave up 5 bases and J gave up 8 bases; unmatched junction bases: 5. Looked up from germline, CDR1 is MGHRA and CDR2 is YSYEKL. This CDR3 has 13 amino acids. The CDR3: CASSRGDRGGYTF. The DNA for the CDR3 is TGCGCCAGCAGCAGGGGGGACAGGGGCGGCTACACCTTC.

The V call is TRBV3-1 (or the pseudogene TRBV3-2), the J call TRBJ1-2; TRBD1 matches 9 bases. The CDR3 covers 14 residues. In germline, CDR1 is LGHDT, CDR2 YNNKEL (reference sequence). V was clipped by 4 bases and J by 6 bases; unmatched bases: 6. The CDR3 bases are TGTGCCAGCAGCCTCCTAACAGGGGGCCATGGCTACACCTTC. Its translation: CASSLLTGGHGYTF.

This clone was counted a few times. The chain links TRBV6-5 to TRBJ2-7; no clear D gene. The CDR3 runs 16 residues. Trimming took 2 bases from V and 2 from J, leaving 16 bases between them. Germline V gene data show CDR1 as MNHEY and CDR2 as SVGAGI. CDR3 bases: TGTGCCAGCAGTTACACCGCATTAGGACGGACCTACGAGCAGTACTTC. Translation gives CASSYTALGRTYEQYF.

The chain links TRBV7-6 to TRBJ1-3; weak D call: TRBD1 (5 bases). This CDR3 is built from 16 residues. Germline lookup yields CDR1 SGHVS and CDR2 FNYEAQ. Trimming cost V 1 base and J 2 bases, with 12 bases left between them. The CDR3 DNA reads TGTGCCAGCAGCTTAGGGGACTCAGGGACTGGAAACACCATATATTTT. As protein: CASSLGDSGTGNTIYF.

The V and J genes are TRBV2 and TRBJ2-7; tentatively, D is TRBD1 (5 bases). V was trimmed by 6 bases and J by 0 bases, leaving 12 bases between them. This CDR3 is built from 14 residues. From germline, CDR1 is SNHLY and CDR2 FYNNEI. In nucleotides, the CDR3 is TGTGCCAGCAGGAGTCAGGGCAGCTCCTACGAGCAGTACTTC. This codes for CASRSQGSSYEQYF.

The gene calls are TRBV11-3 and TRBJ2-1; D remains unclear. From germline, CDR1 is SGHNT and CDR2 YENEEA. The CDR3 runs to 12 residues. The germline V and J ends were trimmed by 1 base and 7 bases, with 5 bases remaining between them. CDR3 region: CASSLVGNEQFF. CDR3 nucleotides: TGTGCCAGCAGCTTAGTGGGGAATGAGCAGTTCTTC.

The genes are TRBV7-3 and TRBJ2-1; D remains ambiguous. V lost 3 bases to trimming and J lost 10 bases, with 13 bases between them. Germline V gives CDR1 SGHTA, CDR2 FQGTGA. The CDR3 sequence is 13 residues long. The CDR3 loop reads CASSFLGFGEQFF. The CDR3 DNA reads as TGTGCCAGCAGCTTCTTAGGGTTTGGGGAGCAGTTCTTC.

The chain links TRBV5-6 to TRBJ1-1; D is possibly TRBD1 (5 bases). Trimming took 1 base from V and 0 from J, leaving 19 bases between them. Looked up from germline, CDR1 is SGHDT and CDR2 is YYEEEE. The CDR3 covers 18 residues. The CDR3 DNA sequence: TGTGCCAGCAGCTTGTCATTAGGCAGGGAGAGGTTGAACACTGAAGCTTTCTTT. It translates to CASSLSLGRERLNTEAFF.

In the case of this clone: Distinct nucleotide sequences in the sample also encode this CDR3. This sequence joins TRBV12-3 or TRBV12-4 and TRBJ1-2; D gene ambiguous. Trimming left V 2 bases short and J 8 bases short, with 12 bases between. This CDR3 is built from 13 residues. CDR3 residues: CASSLRGPGGYTF. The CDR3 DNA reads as TGTGCCAGCAGTTTACGAGGCCCGGGCGGCTACACCTTC.